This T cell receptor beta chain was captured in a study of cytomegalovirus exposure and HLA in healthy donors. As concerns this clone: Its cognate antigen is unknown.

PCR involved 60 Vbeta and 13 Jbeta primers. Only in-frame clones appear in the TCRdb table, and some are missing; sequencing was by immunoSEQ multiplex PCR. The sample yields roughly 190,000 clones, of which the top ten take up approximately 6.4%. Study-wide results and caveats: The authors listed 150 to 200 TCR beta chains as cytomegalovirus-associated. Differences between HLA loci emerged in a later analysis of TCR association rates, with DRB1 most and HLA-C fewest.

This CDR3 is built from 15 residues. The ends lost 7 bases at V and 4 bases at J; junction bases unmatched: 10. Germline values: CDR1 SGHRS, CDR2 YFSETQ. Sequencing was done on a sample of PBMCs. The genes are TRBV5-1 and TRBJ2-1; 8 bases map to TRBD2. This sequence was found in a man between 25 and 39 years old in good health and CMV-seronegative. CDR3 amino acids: CASESRGGQYNEQFF. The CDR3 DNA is TGCGCCAGCGAATCCCGCGGGGGGCAATACAATGAGCAGTTCTTC.